Below, 10 T cell receptor beta chains from the same sample are listed, as sequenced in a study of graft-versus-host responses after intestinal transplantation. Clones were sequenced by immunoSEQ multiplex PCR, and TCRdb holds only the in-frame ones, with some missing. The repertoire holds about 66,000 clones, 90% seen once, with about 1.3% in the top ten. No cognate antigen is known for these TCRs. The starting material was unstimulated CD8+ T cells sorted from spleen or lymph node cells, obtained before intestinal transplant. The receptors derive from a human donor who received an intestinal transplant.

The V gene is TRBV7-3, the J gene TRBJ2-3, with 9 positions matching TRBD2. With 4 bases clipped from V and 2 bases from J, the junction kept 1 base outside the gene matches. The CDR3 length is 14 residues. The V gene's germline CDR1 is SGHTA and CDR2 FQGTGA. CDR3 region: CASSSSGATDTQYF. The CDR3 DNA follows: TGTGCCAGCAGCTCTAGCGGGGCCACAGATACGCAGTATTTT. The complete variable domain, with remaining parts taken from reference TRBV7-3 and TRBJ2-3, reads GAGVSQTPSNKVTEKGKYVELRCDPISGHTALYWYRQSLGQGPEFLIYFQGTGAADDSGLPNDRFFAVRPEGSVSTLKIQRTERGDSAVYLCASSSSGATDTQYFGPGTRLTVL.

The chain couples TRBV29-1 to TRBJ1-2; weak D call: TRBD1 (5 bases). CDR3 length: 10 amino acids. From germline, CDR1 is SQVTM and CDR2 ANQGSEA. V lost 8 bases to trimming and J lost 5 bases, with 9 bases between them. This CDR3 reads CSIRQYGYTF. The CDR3 bases are TGCAGCATCCGACAGTATGGCTACACCTTC.

This clone showed up just once. The V gene is TRBV6-1, the J gene TRBJ1-1, with a weak D call TRBD1 (5 bases). V lost 4 bases and J lost 5, with 11 bases in between. This CDR3 has 13 amino acids. CDR1 and CDR2 from the germline V gene are MNHNS and SASEGT. CDR3 amino acids: CASSATGWTEAFF. The CDR3 DNA sequence: TGTGCCAGCAGTGCCACAGGTTGGACTGAAGCTTTCTTT.

The chain joins TRBV2 to TRBJ2-7; TRBD1 agrees at 7 bases. Per germline, CDR1 SNHLY and CDR2 FYNNEI. V lost 8 bases to trimming and J lost 2 bases; unmatched junction nucleotides: 12. This CDR3 comprises 15 residues. The CDR3 sequence is CASRLGDSDAYEQYF. The CDR3 bases are TGTGCCAGCCGTTTGGGGGACAGTGACGCCTACGAGCAGTACTTC.

This chain uses TRBV27 with TRBJ1-1; 9 bases agree with TRBD1. With V trimmed by 7 bases and J by 6 bases, 12 bases remained unmatched. The CDR3 totals 15 residues. Germline V gene data show CDR1 as MNHEY and CDR2 as SMNVEV (reference sequence). The chain's CDR3 is CASNSWTGVESEAFF. The DNA of the CDR3 is TGTGCCAGCAACTCCTGGACAGGGGTCGAATCTGAAGCTTTCTTT.

V usage is TRBV10-2 and J usage is TRBJ2-7; TRBD1 aligns across 9 bases. Germline lookup yields CDR1 WSHSY and CDR2 SAAADI. Unmatched junction bases numbered 6, after V lost 8 bases and J lost 4 bases. This CDR3 has 13 amino acids. CDR3 sequence reads: CASSRDRAYEQYF. CDR3 sequence (DNA): TGCGCCAGCTCTCGGGACAGGGCGTACGAGCAGTACTTC.

The chain has TRBV5-6 and TRBJ1-2; D possibly corresponds to TRBD1 (6 bases). The ends were cut back, 4 bases at V and 8 bases at J, with 15 bases in the middle. There are 13 residues in the CDR3. Germline V lookup: CDR1 SGHDT, CDR2 YYEEEE. The CDR3 region is CASSDTGLGGYTF. The DNA of the CDR3 is TGTGCCAGCAGCGACACAGGGCTAGGGGGCTACACCTTC.

This sequence joins TRBV7-9 and TRBJ1-1, with D possibly TRBD1 on 5 matching bases. Trimming pared 3 bases from V and 0 bases from J, leaving 11 bases between. CDR3 length: 15 residues. CDR1 is SEHNR and CDR2 is FQNEAQ in the germline V gene (reference sequence). CDR3 protein: CASSLATGLNTEAFF. CDR3 in DNA: TGTGCCAGCAGCTTGGCTACAGGCCTGAACACTGAAGCTTTCTTT.

This clone has a single count. The V gene is TRBV6-5, the J gene TRBJ2-1, with 7 nucleotides matching TRBD2. From germline, CDR1 is MNHEY and CDR2 SVGAGI. This CDR3 is built from 16 residues. J was trimmed by 9 bases and V by 0 bases; bases with no gene match: 11. DNA for the CDR3: TGTGCCAGCAGTTACTCGTGGGCGGGGGTAGGTCTTGAGCAGTTCTTC. Translated, it gives CASSYSWAGVGLEQFF.

A few counts support this clone. The genes are TRBV2 and TRBJ1-2; no firm D call. Germline assignment: CDR1 SNHLY and CDR2 FYNNEI. This CDR3 is 13 amino acids long. With 4 bases removed from V and 0 bases from J, the gap between germline ends came to 6 bases. CDR3 nucleotide sequence: TGTGCCAGCAGTGGGTCAGCTAACTATGGCTACACCTTC. It translates to CASSGSANYGYTF.